The T cell receptor beta chain under discussion was sequenced for a study of blood T cell repertoires in COVID-19. Per the germline V gene, CDR1 is MNHEY and CDR2 is SVGEGT. The CDR3 runs to 13 residues. V lost 2 bases and J 1 base, leaving 5 bases between the germline ends. In the source study's methods: Amplification of reference gene primers provided the estimated nucleated cell counts. Sequenced by immunoSEQ multiplex PCR; TCRdb stores in-frame clones only, minus some. The D gene and trimming were derived from the DNA, and the V and J assignments and clone size from that table. Found here are 150,000 to 200,000 clones, more than 85% of them singletons; the top ten hold less than 2%.

This sequence originates from a woman between 55 and 75 years old with COVID-19, enrolled during active disease. The specimen was peripheral blood. The gene calls are TRBV6-2 or TRBV6-3 and TRBJ1-1; D is ambiguous. CDR3 DNA: TGTGCCAGCAGTTACCTAGCGAACACTGAAGCTTTCTTT. It encodes CASSYLANTEAFF.